A single sample gave rise to the 26 T cell receptor beta chains below, sequenced in a study of CD8 T cells in ankylosing spondylitis. Study-wide points: There was a TCR beta motif, made of 7 to 9 highly homologous variants, that appeared characteristic of ankylosing spondylitis blood.

No antigen is known for these receptors. TCRdb independently ran MiXCR on the 5' RACE reads; one entry per CDR3 protein. This sample has some 200,000 distinct CDR3 sequences; about 6.7% occur once, and the top ten carry around 14%. The sample taken for sequencing was blood, either unsorted or a sorted T cell fraction (not recorded which). Receptors originate from a male donor with ankylosing spondylitis.

This clonotype was recorded at least ten times. The chain combines TRBV4-2 with TRBJ2-2; D may be TRBD2 (5 bases). V was pared by 7 bases and J by 1 base, with 10 bases between. The germline V gene encodes CDR1 LGHNA and CDR2 YNFKEQ. The CDR3 consists of 14 residues. Here the CDR3 reads CASTRGLNTGELFF. The CDR3 DNA follows: TGTGCCAGCACACGCGGGTTGAACACCGGGGAGCTGTTTTTT.

This clonotype has a count of ten or more. The chain joins TRBV6-2 or TRBV6-3 to TRBJ2-7; 7 bases line up with TRBD2. The CDR3 is 14 amino acids. Germline assignment: CDR1 MNHEY and CDR2 SVGEGT. With V trimmed by 8 bases and J by 1 base, 8 bases remained unmatched. DNA for the CDR3: TGTGCCAGCTCAGAAGCGGGGATTTCCTACGAGCAGTACTTC. This sequence encodes CASSEAGISYEQYF.

The rearrangement links TRBV6-4 to TRBJ2-1, with D unclear. Trimming took 0 bases from V and 9 from J, leaving 6 bases between them. The CDR3 length is 12 residues. The germline V gene has CDR1 MRHNA and CDR2 SNTAGT. CDR3 DNA sequence: TGTGCCAGCAGTGACTCCTCTGCTGAGCAGTTCTTC. It specifies CASSDSSAEQFF.

This clonotype has ten or more counts. The chain carries TRBV2 and TRBJ2-2, with TRBD2 as a possible D gene (7 bases). The CDR3 totals 14 residues. Between the trimmed V and J ends, which lost 2 bases and 7 bases, there was a span of 11 bases. Germline CDR1 is SNHLY and CDR2 is FYNNEI. The CDR3 region is CASSEPGGIGELFF. The CDR3 region has the DNA TGTGCCAGCAGTGAACCGGGGGGCATCGGGGAGCTGTTTTTT.

There are many counts of this clonotype. This sequence joins TRBV6-1 and TRBJ2-2, with TRBD2 identical over 7 bases. CDR3 size: 15 residues. Trimming took 6 bases from V and 5 from J; bases not matched to a gene: 9. CDR1 is MNHNS and CDR2 is SASEGT in the germline V gene. The CDR3 region has the DNA TGTGCCAGCAGCCGTGCCCGGGGGGAGACCGGGGAGCTGTTTTTT. Its translation: CASSRARGETGELFF.

This clonotype was seen repeatedly, ten times or more. CDR3 loop: CASSQDRGATNEKLFF. DNA of the CDR3: TGTGCCAGCAGCCAAGATCGCGGGGCAACTAATGAAAAACTGTTTTTT. The V and J genes are TRBV4-2 and TRBJ1-4; no definite D call. The germline V and J ends were trimmed by 0 bases and 0 bases, with 8 bases remaining between them. This CDR3 contains 16 residues. Per the germline V gene, CDR1 is LGHNA and CDR2 is YNFKEQ.

This clonotype has just a few counts. The rearrangement uses TRBV4-3 and TRBJ2-3; no firm D call. CDR3 length: 16 residues. V was shortened by 0 bases and J by 4 bases, with 14 bases between the two germline ends. The V gene's germline CDR1 is LGHNA and CDR2 YSLEER. The DNA of the CDR3 is TGCGCCAGCAGCCAAGATCGTACGTTTAGGGCAGATACGCAGTATTTT. This sequence encodes CASSQDRTFRADTQYF.

This clonotype came up a few times. This rearrangement joins TRBV27 to TRBJ2-2; no firm D call. The CDR3 consists of 14 residues. With 6 bases removed from V and 6 bases from J, the gap between germline ends came to 14 bases. Germline CDR1 and CDR2: MNHEY and SMNVEV (reference sequence). CDR3 amino acids: CASSPLTGAGELFF. The CDR3 nucleotides read TGTGCCAGCAGCCCTTTGACTGGCGCCGGGGAGCTGTTTTTT.

This clonotype has a handful of counts. This chain uses TRBV6-1 with TRBJ1-2; 8 bases are shared with TRBD1. V lost 6 bases to trimming and J lost 1 base; unmatched junction nucleotides: 7. Germline V CDR1 and CDR2: MNHNS, SASEGT. CDR3 length: 15 amino acids. DNA of the CDR3: TGTGCCAGCAGCTCGAACAGGGGGATTAACTATGGCTACACCTTC. Its translation: CASSSNRGINYGYTF.

This clonotype was picked up many times. This rearrangement joins TRBV7-9 to TRBJ2-5; D is uncertain. The CDR3 totals 14 residues. Germline V CDR1 and CDR2: SEHNR, FQNEAQ (reference sequence). Trimming took off 1 base at V and 4 bases at J, with 10 bases between the two ends. The CDR3 sequence: CASSLVGSRETQYF. The CDR3 coding sequence is TGTGCCAGCAGCTTAGTAGGTAGCAGAGAGACCCAGTACTTC. The full variable domain, completed using reference TRBV7-9 and TRBJ2-5, is DTGVSQNPRHKITKRGQNVTFRCDPISEHNRLYWYRQTLGQGPEFLTYFQNEAQLEKSRLLSDRFSAERPKGSFSTLEIQRTEQGDSAMYLCASSLVGSRETQYFGPGTRLLVL.

This clonotype was observed a handful of times. This sequence joins TRBV12-3 or TRBV12-4 and TRBJ2-1; D perhaps matches TRBD1 (6 bases). CDR3 length: 13 amino acids. V was cut by 8 bases and J by 12 bases, with 20 bases left in between. The CDR3, as DNA: TGTGCCAGCCATAAGGACTGGGGCAGGGGGCAGTTCTTC. Its protein product is CASHKDWGRGQFF.

The chain couples TRBV20-1 to TRBJ2-7; D remains unclear. Between the trimmed V and J ends, which lost 0 bases and 3 bases, there was a span of 12 bases. This CDR3 comprises 14 residues. The V gene's germline CDR1 is DFQATT and CDR2 SNEGSKA (reference sequence). For the CDR3, the DNA is TGCAGTGCTAGAGATGTAGTTGGGGACTACGAGCAGTACTTC. It encodes CSARDVVGDYEQYF.

At least ten counts were recorded for this clonotype. The rearrangement uses TRBV9 and TRBJ2-7; D is ambiguous. The CDR3 is 14 amino acids. The germline V and J ends were trimmed by 4 bases and 3 bases, with 14 bases remaining between them. CDR1 is SGDLS, CDR2 YYNGEE, per germline. CDR3 region: CASSPSGRIYEQYF. The CDR3 DNA reads as TGTGCCAGCAGCCCAAGTGGACGGATCTACGAGCAGTACTTC.

In its sample, this clonotype was seen many times. The V gene is TRBV4-1, the J gene TRBJ2-7; no definite D call. There are 12 residues in the CDR3. Per germline, CDR1 MGHRA and CDR2 YSYEKL. V was cut by 4 bases and J by 5 bases, with 9 bases left in between. CDR3 protein: CASSLRSDEQYF. The CDR3 DNA follows: TGCGCCAGCAGCCTTCGAAGCGACGAGCAGTACTTC.

This sequence joins TRBV11-1 and TRBJ2-7; either TRBD1 or TRBD2 may supply D (6 bases each). Germline CDR1 reads SGHAT; CDR2 reads FQDESV (reference sequence). Deletions cut 5 bases from V and 3 bases from J, with 17 bases between. The CDR3 loop spans 15 amino acids. CDR3 amino acids: CASSPRRGADYEQYF. The CDR3 nucleotides read TGTGCCAGCAGCCCTCGGAGGGGGGCCGACTACGAGCAGTACTTC.

This clonotype was seen only a few times. The chain uses TRBV6-1 and TRBJ1-5, with 8 bases that match TRBD1. The CDR3 runs 16 residues. Unmatched junction bases numbered 8, after V lost 6 bases and J lost 1 base. Germline lookup yields CDR1 MNHNS and CDR2 SASEGT. The CDR3 nucleotides read TGTGCCAGCAGCCCCGACAGGGGAAGGAGCAATCAGCCCCAGCATTTT. Amino acid sequence: CASSPDRGRSNQPQHF.

As concerns this clonotype: Given a much more abundant clone one base away, this may be a read error. The CDR3 DNA sequence: TGTGCCAGCAGTTTAGGGACAGTGGTGATAGATACGCAGTATTTT. It is translated as CASSLGTVVIDTQYF. The chain is built from TRBV27 and TRBJ2-3; 7 bases align to TRBD1. In germline, CDR1 is MNHEY, CDR2 SMNVEV (reference sequence). The CDR3 runs 15 residues. With 2 bases clipped from V and 5 bases from J, the junction kept 7 bases outside the gene matches.

This clonotype was recorded at least ten times. The rearrangement joins TRBV27 to TRBJ2-7, with 7 nucleotides matching TRBD1. The CDR3 totals 14 residues. The germline CDR1 and CDR2 sequences are MNHEY and SMNVEV (reference sequence). Unmatched junction bases numbered 12, after V lost 7 bases and J lost 6 bases. CDR3 sequence: CASTRTGVSGEQYF. CDR3 coding DNA: TGTGCCAGCACCAGAACAGGGGTTTCGGGCGAGCAGTACTTC.

This clonotype was detected many times. CDR3 region: CASSLSRAGRPLHF. CDR3 coding DNA: TGTGCCAGCAGCCTGAGCCGGGCCGGGAGGCCCCTCCACTTT. The J gene is TRBJ1-6, the V gene TRBV7-6, with D uncertain. V was trimmed by 5 bases and J by 13 bases, leaving 18 bases between them. This CDR3 is 14 amino acids long. Germline assignment: CDR1 SGHVS and CDR2 FNYEAQ.

The sample holds many counts of this clonotype. The chain carries TRBV7-8 and TRBJ1-1; no clear D gene. Germline V CDR1 and CDR2: SGHVS, FQNEAQ. The V end lost 2 bases, the J end lost 5 bases, and 9 bases lay between the germline ends. There are 13 residues in the CDR3. The CDR3 DNA follows: TGTGCCAGCAGCTTAATGGGGTTGACTGAAGCTTTCTTT. Translated: CASSLMGLTEAFF.

The chain has TRBV7-2 and TRBJ1-2; D is unresolved. The CDR3 totals 13 residues. Trimming removed 4 bases from V and 5 bases from J, with 11 bases in between. Germline V gene lookup returns CDR1 SGHTA and CDR2 FQGNSA. The CDR3 loop reads CASSSERKYGYTF. Here the CDR3 DNA reads TGTGCCAGCAGCTCGGAACGGAAGTATGGCTACACCTTC.

This sequence joins TRBV20-1 and TRBJ2-7; 8 nucleotides align to TRBD1. Losses at the gene ends were 5 bases for V and 3 bases for J; bases not matched to a gene: 3. Germline assignment: CDR1 DFQATT and CDR2 SNEGSKA (reference sequence). The CDR3 totals 12 residues. The CDR3 DNA reads TGCAGTGCTTTACAGGGGGACTACGAGCAGTACTTC. Translating it yields CSALQGDYEQYF.

This clonotype was observed at least ten times. This chain connects TRBV29-1 to TRBJ2-2, with D uncertain. Per germline, CDR1 SQVTM and CDR2 ANQGSEA. The germline V and J ends were trimmed by 4 bases and 6 bases, with 6 bases remaining between them. The CDR3 contains 11 residues. The CDR3 nucleotides read TGCAGCGTTGTTTGGTCCGGGGAGCTGTTTTTT. Amino acid sequence: CSVVWSGELFF.

The chain couples TRBV29-1 to TRBJ2-1, with D hard to call. The V gene lost 4 bases and the J gene lost 7 bases, with 11 bases spanning the gap. Germline CDR1 reads SQVTM; CDR2 reads ANQGSEA. CDR3 length: 12 residues. The DNA of the CDR3 is TGCAGCGTTGTACTCGGTCGGAATGAGCAGTTCTTC. Translation gives CSVVLGRNEQFF.

This clonotype was detected many times. The chain couples TRBV4-1 to TRBJ2-1; D could derive from TRBD1 or TRBD2 (5 bases each). Per the germline V gene, CDR1 is MGHRA and CDR2 is YSYEKL. This CDR3 is 14 amino acids long. Trimming pared 0 bases from V and 6 bases from J, leaving 9 bases between. CDR3: CASSQDLRGNEQFF. The CDR3 DNA follows: TGCGCCAGCAGCCAAGATCTGAGGGGCAATGAGCAGTTCTTC.

The chain employs TRBV20-1 and TRBJ1-2; D call uncertain. The CDR3 loop spans 15 amino acids. V dropped 0 bases and J dropped 3 bases, with 14 bases sitting between them. Germline V CDR1 and CDR2: DFQATT, SNEGSKA (reference sequence). CDR3 sequence: CSARDLELPYYGYTF. For the CDR3, the DNA is TGCAGTGCTAGAGATCTCGAGTTGCCCTACTATGGCTACACCTTC.